The clone carrying this TCR beta chain came up many times. Antigen unknown. Patients aged 18 to 65 had newly diagnosed hyperthyroidism that had lasted under 2 months. Patients having uncontrolled infection, another autoimmune disease, pregnancy or lactation were not included. This sample was taken from a study of T cells in Graves' hyperthyroidism and ophthalmopathy. The study's findings and limits: Before onset, by a median of approximately 6.8 months, the model predicted ophthalmopathy. Most expanded thyroid clonotypes above 0.001 recurred in blood.

CDR3 length equals 14 residues. With 4 bases removed from V and 3 bases from J, the gap between germline ends came to 12 bases. Germline V gene data show CDR1 as LGHNT and CDR2 as FRNRAP. Amplification targeted TCR beta CDR3 regions from RNA transcripts. First-round RT-PCR targeting the TCR CDR3 was performed with the HTBI primer set. In TCRdb, the multiplex PCR reads were re-called with MiXCR into one record per CDR3 protein. This table has around 580,000 distinct CDR3 sequences, 40% to 55% appearing once. The genes are TRBV12-5 and TRBJ1-1, with no clear D. The source of this sequence is a woman aged 18-35 years with Graves' hyperthyroidism. Sequenced: peripheral blood or thyroid tissue (not recorded which). CDR3 amino acids: CASGSSGIDTEAFF. The DNA of the CDR3 is TGTGCTAGTGGTTCATCGGGGATTGACACTGAAGCTTTCTTT.